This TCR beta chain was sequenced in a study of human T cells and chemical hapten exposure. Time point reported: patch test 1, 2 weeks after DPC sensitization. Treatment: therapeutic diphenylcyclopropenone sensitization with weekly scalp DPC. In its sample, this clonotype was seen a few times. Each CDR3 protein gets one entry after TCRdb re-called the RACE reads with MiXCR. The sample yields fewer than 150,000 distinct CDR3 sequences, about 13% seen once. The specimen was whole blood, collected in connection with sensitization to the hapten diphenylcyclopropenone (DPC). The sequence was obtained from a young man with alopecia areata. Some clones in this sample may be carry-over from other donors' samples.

The CDR3 nucleotides read TGTGCCAGCAGTCCCGGGACCCCAACCTCAGATACGCAGTATTTT. As protein: CASSPGTPTSDTQYF. The chain links TRBV7-3 to TRBJ2-3; either TRBD1 or TRBD2 may supply D (5 bases each). Trimming removed 6 bases from V and 4 bases from J, with 17 bases in between. CDR3 length: 15 amino acids. CDR1 and CDR2 (germline): SGHTA, FQGTGA.